These 6 T cell receptor beta chains were all obtained from the same sample, sequenced in a study of blood T cell repertoires in COVID-19. The method was immunoSEQ multiplex PCR; TCRdb's version includes in-frame clones alone and lacks a portion of them. Altogether approximately 220,000 clones are present, 80% to 90% being singletons, with the ten largest covering about 3.5%. The specimen was PBMCs or T cells enriched from blood (not recorded which). The receptors come from a woman aged 18-29 years in a cohort exposed to, infected with or recovered from COVID-19 (not recorded which).

The V call is TRBV7-9, the J call TRBJ2-5; no firm D call. CDR3 length: 15 amino acids. The germline CDR1 and CDR2 sequences are SEHNR and FQNEAQ (reference sequence). With 1 base removed from V and 1 base from J, the gap between germline ends came to 10 bases. The CDR3 loop is CASSLGGPAQETQYF. The CDR3 bases are TGTGCCAGCAGCTTAGGCGGCCCAGCCCAAGAGACCCAGTACTTC.

J is TRBJ1-5 and V is TRBV2; weak D call: TRBD1 (5 bases). Trimming shortened V by 0 bases and J by 3 bases, and 9 bases separated the two germline ends. CDR3 length: 15 amino acids. Germline CDR1 SNHLY, CDR2 FYNNEI. CDR3 in DNA: TGTGCCAGCAGTGAAGCTTCAGGGCCCAATCAGCCCCAGCATTTT. Translation gives CASSEASGPNQPQHF.

This chain links TRBV7-9 with TRBJ1-2; TRBD1 matches 7 bases. J was trimmed by 3 bases and V by 1 base; bases with no gene match: 5. The CDR3 runs to 15 residues. Germline V lookup: CDR1 SEHNR, CDR2 FQNEAQ (reference sequence). The CDR3 reads CASSLGIGTDYGYTF. The CDR3 coding sequence is TGTGCCAGCAGCTTAGGGATAGGGACAGACTATGGCTACACCTTC.

This clone was seen a single time. The gene calls are TRBV6-1 and TRBJ2-5, with 7 bases aligning to TRBD2. The CDR3 spans 15 residues. The V gene's germline CDR1 is MNHNS and CDR2 SASEGT. Germline trimming cut 3 bases from V and 5 bases from J; bases unmatched to any gene: 9. The CDR3 reads CASSDNTGGLETQYF. In DNA, the CDR3 is TGTGCCAGCAGTGACAATACGGGAGGCCTTGAGACCCAGTACTTC.

The J gene is TRBJ1-5, the V gene TRBV27; D possibly corresponds to TRBD1 (5 bases). The V gene lost 5 bases and the J gene lost 5 bases, with 10 bases spanning the gap. Germline assignment: CDR1 MNHEY and CDR2 SMNVEV (reference sequence). The CDR3 spans 13 residues. Here the CDR3 reads CASSPGLYQPQHF. The CDR3 DNA follows: TGTGCCAGCAGTCCGGGACTTTATCAGCCCCAGCATTTT.

V usage is TRBV5-4 and J usage is TRBJ1-2; maybe TRBD1 (5 bases). Trimming shortened V by 4 bases and J by 7 bases, and 14 bases separated the two germline ends. The CDR3 covers 13 residues. Germline V lookup: CDR1 SGHNT, CDR2 YYREEE (reference sequence). CDR3 residues: CASSVGTEIGYTF. CDR3 nucleotides: TGTGCCAGCAGCGTGGGGACTGAGATTGGCTACACCTTC.